Below, 11 T cell receptor beta chains from the same sample are listed, as sequenced in a study of quantifying T cell responses using KT2 cells. At the level of the study: cDNA was made from DNase-treated RNA using alpha and beta constant primers.

Each cDNA got a UMI-containing oligo ligated at its 3' end. The first PCR ran approximately 4 cycles with an equimolar RC1.1 and RC1.2 beta primer mix. TCRdb analysed the UMI-ligation and nested PCR reads with MiXCR anew, one entry per CDR3 protein. Found here are tens of thousands of distinct CDR3 sequences, roughly an eighth of them singletons; the top ten hold roughly 9%. The sequenced sample was PBMCs spiked with cells of the T cell clone KT2. The receptor source for this set is a human donor.

The chain combines TRBV7-2 with TRBJ1-1; no clear D. The V end lost 1 base, the J end lost 3 bases, and 12 bases lay between the germline ends. This CDR3 contains 15 residues. Germline CDR1 and CDR2: SGHTA and FQGNSA. CDR3 nucleotide sequence: TGTGCCAGCAGCTTAGAGTCAGGTACGGACACTGAAGCTTTCTTT. Protein sequence: CASSLESGTDTEAFF.

The rearrangement links TRBV20-1 to TRBJ2-1; 7 bases align to TRBD2. The germline gives CDR1 DFQATT, CDR2 SNEGSKA (reference sequence). The CDR3 covers 16 residues. After removal of 0 bases from V and 1 base from J, the junction contained 6 bases not matched to a gene. The CDR3 region is CSARDLGGSSYNEQFF. The CDR3 DNA is TGCAGTGCTAGAGATCTGGGCGGGAGTTCCTACAATGAGCAGTTCTTC.

This clonotype was picked up a small number of times. The J gene is TRBJ1-6, the V gene TRBV12-3 or TRBV12-4; the D gene is possibly TRBD1 (5 bases). The CDR3 is 16 residues long. V was shortened by 5 bases and J by 8 bases, with 19 bases between the two germline ends. CDR3 protein: CASSGGSGRTHSPLHF. Here the CDR3 DNA reads TGTGCCAGCAGTGGGGGTTCAGGGAGGACCCATTCACCCCTCCACTTT.

This clonotype was found a few times. The genes are TRBV15 and TRBJ1-1, with D uncertain. The germline V gene has CDR1 LNHNV and CDR2 YYDKDF (reference sequence). The ends were cut back, 1 base at V and 5 bases at J, with 14 bases in the middle. This CDR3 has 15 residues. The CDR3 loop reads CATSRARGGETEAFF. The DNA for the CDR3 is TGTGCCACCAGCAGAGCCCGGGGTGGAGAGACTGAAGCTTTCTTT.

The rearrangement uses TRBV12-3 or TRBV12-4 and TRBJ2-2; 9 bases align to TRBD1. The CDR3 contains 15 residues. V shed 5 bases, J shed 7 bases, and the junction held 8 bases outside the gene matches. The CDR3 nucleotides read TGTGCCAGCAGTCCCGGACAGGGGTGGGTCGGGGAGCTGTTTTTT. Encoded protein: CASSPGQGWVGELFF.

V is TRBV14 and J is TRBJ1-5, with a possible D match to TRBD1 (5 bases). Germline V gives CDR1 SGHDN, CDR2 FVKESK. Trimming removed 1 base at V and 7 bases at J, with 14 bases between. CDR3 length: 15 residues. Here the CDR3 reads CASSQGGGSGQPQHF. DNA of the CDR3: TGTGCCAGCAGCCAAGGCGGGGGGTCGGGGCAGCCCCAGCATTTT.

The J gene is TRBJ1-3, the V gene TRBV11-2, with unresolved D. Per the germline V gene, CDR1 is SGHAT and CDR2 is FQNNGV. Trimming cost V 5 bases and J 0 bases, with 11 bases left between them. The CDR3 has 15 amino acids. The CDR3 sequence is CASSGYYFSGNTIYF. The CDR3 DNA reads as TGTGCCAGCAGCGGTTATTACTTCTCTGGAAACACCATATATTTT.

In its sample, this clonotype was seen a few times. J is TRBJ2-1 and V is TRBV29-1, with D possibly matching TRBD2 (5 bases). The CDR3 sequence is 13 residues long. Germline-derived CDR1 and CDR2 are SQVTM and ANQGSEA. V lost 1 base, J lost 4 bases, and 8 bases lay in between. The CDR3 DNA is TGCAGCGTTGAAGCTAGCAGGTACAATGAGCAGTTCTTC. This translates into CSVEASRYNEQFF.

Details on this clonotype: This could be a read error, since a much larger clone is one nucleotide away. The rearrangement joins TRBV5-1 to TRBJ2-7; 8 positions agree with TRBD1. The V and J ends lost 3 bases and 6 bases, in that order; junction bases with no gene match: 8. Germline V gene data show CDR1 as SGHRS and CDR2 as YFSETQ. The CDR3 totals 14 residues. CDR3 DNA sequence: TGCGCCAGCAGCTCAAAACAGGGGGTTGGCGAGCAGTACTTC. Protein product: CASSSKQGVGEQYF.

This clonotype was seen repeatedly, ten times or more. The junction shows a germline mismatch at one end, possibly a read error. V is TRBV5-6 and J is TRBJ2-3, with D perhaps TRBD1 (5 bases). The CDR3 is 11 residues long. The germline gives CDR1 SGHDT, CDR2 YYEEEE. The CDR3 protein is CASSVTATQYF. In DNA form, the CDR3 reads TGTGCCAGCAGCGTGACAGCTACGCAGTATTTT.

This clonotype was counted only a few times. The chain has TRBV12-3 or TRBV12-4 and TRBJ2-3; tentative D call: TRBD2 (5 bases). Trimming cost V 3 bases and J 2 bases, with 12 bases left between them. The CDR3 has 15 amino acids. The CDR3: CASSLRLATTDTQYF. In DNA, the CDR3 is TGTGCCAGCAGTTTGAGGCTAGCCACCACAGATACGCAGTATTTT.